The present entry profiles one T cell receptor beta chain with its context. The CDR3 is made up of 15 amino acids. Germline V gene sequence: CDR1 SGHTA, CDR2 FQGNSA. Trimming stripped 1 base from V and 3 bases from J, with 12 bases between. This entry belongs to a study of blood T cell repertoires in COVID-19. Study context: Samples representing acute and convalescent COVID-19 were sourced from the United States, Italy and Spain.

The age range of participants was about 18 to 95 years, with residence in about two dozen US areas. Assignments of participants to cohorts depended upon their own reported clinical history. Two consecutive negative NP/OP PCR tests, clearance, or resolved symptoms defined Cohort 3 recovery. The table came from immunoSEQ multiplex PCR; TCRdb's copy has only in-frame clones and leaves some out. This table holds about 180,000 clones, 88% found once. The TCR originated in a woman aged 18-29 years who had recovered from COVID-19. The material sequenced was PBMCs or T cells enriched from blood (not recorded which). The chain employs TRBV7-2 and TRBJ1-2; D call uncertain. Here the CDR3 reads CASSLVASVYYGYTF. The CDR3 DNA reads TGTGCCAGCAGCTTAGTGGCCAGTGTCTACTATGGCTACACCTTC.